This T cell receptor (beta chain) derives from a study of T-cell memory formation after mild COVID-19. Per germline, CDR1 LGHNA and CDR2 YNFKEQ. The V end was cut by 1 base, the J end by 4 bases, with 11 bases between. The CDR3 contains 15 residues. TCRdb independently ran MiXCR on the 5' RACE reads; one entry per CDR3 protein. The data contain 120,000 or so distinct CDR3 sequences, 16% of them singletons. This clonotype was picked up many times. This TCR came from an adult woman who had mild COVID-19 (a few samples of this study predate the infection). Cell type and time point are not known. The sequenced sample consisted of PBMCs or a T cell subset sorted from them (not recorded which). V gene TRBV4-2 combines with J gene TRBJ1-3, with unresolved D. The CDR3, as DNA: TGTGCCAGCAGCCAAGTAATAGGGTCAGGAAACACCATATATTTT. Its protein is CASSQVIGSGNTIYF.